The clone carrying this TCR beta chain was counted only a few times. In germline, CDR1 is MNHEY, CDR2 SMNVEV (reference sequence). V dropped 1 base and J dropped 2 bases, with 8 bases sitting between them. The CDR3 sequence is 14 residues long. For the second PCR, which ran for roughly 6 to 11 cycles, a sample-barcoded 5' primer and a J-beta primer mix were used. Via MiXCR, TCRdb re-called the 5' RACE reads, giving one row per CDR3 protein. The sample lists 1.5 million to 2 million distinct CDR3 sequences; roughly 50% were seen once. These data are taken from a study of blood T cells in healthy people across ages.

The sample taken for sequencing was blood. The source is a woman in her 40s in good health. This chain uses TRBV27 with TRBJ2-5; unclear D gene. DNA for the CDR3: TGTGCCAGCAGTTTATACGGGCAACAAGAGACCCAGTACTTC. As protein: CASSLYGQQETQYF.